One and the same sample provided the 29 T cell receptor beta chains below, sequenced in a study of blood T cell repertoires in COVID-19 (dated by TCRdb to the early 2020s). Library method: the immunoSEQ multiplex PCR assay. TCRdb retrieved this table from immuneACCESS and kept in-frame rearrangements only. Not all clones are present; in checked studies, unresolved V genes account for under half, and no reason is known for the remainder. Counted in this sample were about 260,000 clones; around 88% of them appeared once. Approximately 2.1% of the sample lies in the top ten. Specimen: PBMCs or T cells enriched from blood (not recorded which). The origin of the receptors is a woman between 45 and 60 years old who had recovered from COVID-19.

The chain recombines TRBV7-6 with TRBJ1-1; D gene ambiguous. Looked up from germline, CDR1 is SGHVS and CDR2 is FNYEAQ. This CDR3 has 15 residues. V was clipped by 1 base and J by 0 bases, with 9 bases between them. The CDR3: CASSLEPGLNTEAFF. In nucleotides, the CDR3 is TGTGCCAGCAGCTTAGAACCAGGTTTGAACACTGAAGCTTTCTTT. The variable domain in full, with the rest retrieved from reference TRBV7-6 and TRBJ1-1, is GAGVSQSPRYKVTKRGQDVALRCDPISGHVSLYWYRQALGQGPEFLTYFNYEAQQDKSGLPNDRFSAERPEGSISTLTIQRTEQRDSAMYRCASSLEPGLNTEAFFGQGTRLTVV.

The chain links TRBV11-2 to TRBJ1-1; perhaps TRBD1 as D (5 bases). V gave up 7 bases and J gave up 0 bases, with 9 bases separating them. There are 13 residues in the CDR3. Germline-derived CDR1 and CDR2 are SGHAT and FQNNGV. CDR3 loop: CASKGPLNTEAFF. The DNA of the CDR3 is TGTGCCAGCAAGGGGCCTTTGAACACTGAAGCTTTCTTT.

The chain uses TRBV30 and TRBJ2-5; a weak D match, TRBD1 (7 bases). Trimming cost V 1 base and J 4 bases, with 13 bases left between them. The CDR3 covers 14 residues. Germline V gene data show CDR1 as GTSNPN and CDR2 as SVGIG (reference sequence). CDR3 region: CAWSAGGRGETQYF. In DNA, the CDR3 is TGTGCCTGGAGTGCAGGGGGGCGCGGAGAGACCCAGTACTTC.

V is TRBV19 and J is TRBJ1-5; 7 bases align to TRBD1. The CDR3 contains 15 residues. V lost 5 bases to trimming and J lost 7 bases; unmatched junction nucleotides: 11. Germline CDR1 reads LNHDA; CDR2 reads SQIVND (reference sequence). The CDR3 loop is CASSGTVSGAQPQHF. The CDR3 DNA is TGTGCCAGTAGTGGGACAGTTTCGGGAGCACAGCCCCAGCATTTT. The complete variable domain, with remaining parts taken from reference TRBV19 and TRBJ1-5, reads DGGITQSPKYLFRKEGQNVTLSCEQNLNHDAMYWYRQDPGQGLRLIYYSQIVNDFQKGDIAEGYSVSREKKESFPLTVTSAQKNPTAFYLCASSGTVSGAQPQHFGDGTRLSIL.

The chain couples TRBV11-3 to TRBJ1-1, with a weak D call TRBD1 (5 bases). V shed 5 bases and J shed 7 bases, with 14 bases lying between them. The CDR3 sequence is 13 residues long. Germline lookup yields CDR1 SGHNT and CDR2 YENEEA. The CDR3 loop reads CASSLGPRSEAFF. CDR3 bases: TGTGCCAGCAGCCTGGGGCCCCGGAGTGAAGCTTTCTTT.

V and J are TRBV7-9 and TRBJ2-5, with D hard to call. The CDR3 is 16 residues long. Trimming left V 1 base short and J 1 base short, with 13 bases between. Per the germline V gene, CDR1 is SEHNR and CDR2 is FQNEAQ (reference sequence). This chain's CDR3 is CASSLGVSVAQETQYF. DNA for the CDR3: TGTGCCAGCAGCTTAGGGGTGTCAGTAGCCCAAGAGACCCAGTACTTC.

This chain connects TRBV10-1 to TRBJ1-1, with 10 bases aligning to TRBD1. Germline V gives CDR1 WNHNN, CDR2 SYGVQD (reference sequence). The CDR3 spans 13 residues. V gave up 4 bases and J gave up 10 bases; unmatched junction bases: 6. The CDR3 sequence: CASSGQGARRAFF. Here the CDR3 DNA reads TGCGCCAGCAGTGGACAGGGGGCGCGGAGAGCTTTCTTT.

J is TRBJ2-1 and V is TRBV10-1, with 11 bases that match TRBD1. Germline V gene sequence: CDR1 WNHNN, CDR2 SYGVQD (reference sequence). The J segment lost 9 bases and the V segment lost 5 bases, leaving 27 bases of the junction unmatched. The CDR3 has 21 amino acids. The CDR3 sequence: CASSPGQGAGGRLPRAPEQFF. CDR3 nucleotides: TGCGCCAGCAGTCCTGGACAGGGGGCTGGCGGGAGATTACCTAGAGCGCCTGAGCAGTTCTTC.

This chain links TRBV6-2 or TRBV6-3 with TRBJ2-3; weak D call: TRBD2 (5 bases). Germline loops: CDR1 MNHEY, CDR2 SVGEGT. Trimming took 2 bases from V and 4 from J, leaving 13 bases between them. The CDR3 contains 15 residues. As DNA, the CDR3 is TGTGCCAGCAGTTACAAGGAGGCTGGATCAGATACGCAGTATTTT. Its protein is CASSYKEAGSDTQYF.

This clone showed up just once. V gene TRBV5-5 combines with J gene TRBJ1-2, with no clear D. Trimming stripped 4 bases from V and 0 bases from J, with 10 bases between. CDR1 is SGHKS and CDR2 is YYEKEE in the germline V gene (reference sequence). The CDR3 consists of 14 residues. The CDR3 reads CASSPQASNYGYTF. The DNA for the CDR3 is TGTGCCAGCAGCCCTCAGGCCTCTAACTATGGCTACACCTTC. The whole variable domain, remainder taken from reference TRBV5-5 and TRBJ1-2, is DAGVTQSPTHLIKTRGQQVTLRCSPISGHKSVSWYQQVLGQGPQFIFQYYEKEERGRGNFPDRFSARQFPNYSSELNVNALLLGDSALYLCASSPQASNYGYTFGSGTRLTVV.

This clone was seen once. The J gene is TRBJ2-2, the V gene TRBV27; 8 bases agree with TRBD1. J gave up 4 bases and V 2 bases, and 6 bases lay outside the gene matches. The CDR3 contains 16 residues. Germline lookup yields CDR1 MNHEY and CDR2 SMNVEV (reference sequence). CDR3 residues: CASSLRTGWVTGELFF. The CDR3 DNA sequence: TGTGCCAGCAGTTTAAGGACAGGGTGGGTCACCGGGGAGCTGTTTTTT.

This clone occurred a few times. V gene TRBV6-5 combines with J gene TRBJ1-5; possibly TRBD1 for D (6 bases). The length of the CDR3 is 15 residues. The germline gives CDR1 MNHEY, CDR2 SVGAGI. V shed 6 bases and J shed 0 bases, with 12 bases lying between them. CDR3 sequence reads: CASSRDIDSNQPQHF. The DNA for the CDR3 is TGTGCCAGCAGCAGGGACATTGATAGCAATCAGCCCCAGCATTTT.

With regard to this clone: One end of the junction is discordant with germline, which a read error may explain. This chain links TRBV15 with TRBJ2-2, with 11 bases that match TRBD2. Germline CDR1 LNHNV, CDR2 YYDKDF (reference sequence). The CDR3 runs to 17 residues. The CDR3 here is CATSGEYSGRAFGELFF. CDR3 DNA sequence: TGTGCCACCAGCGGAGAATATAGCGGGAGGGCCTTCGGGGAGCTGTTTTTT.

The chain recombines TRBV2 with TRBJ1-5, with D hard to call. V was shortened by 8 bases and J by 5 bases, with 19 bases between the two germline ends. Germline loops: CDR1 SNHLY, CDR2 FYNNEI. The CDR3 extends over 15 amino acids. This CDR3 reads CASRREATKDQPQHF. CDR3 nucleotide sequence: TGTGCCAGCCGTAGAGAGGCAACTAAGGATCAGCCCCAGCATTTT. Supplemented by reference TRBV2 and TRBJ1-5, the full variable domain reads EPEVTQTPSHQVTQMGQEVILRCVPISNHLYFYWYRQILGQKVEFLVSFYNNEISEKSEIFDDQFSVERPDGSNFTLKIRSTKLEDSAMYFCASRREATKDQPQHFGDGTRLSIL.

The V gene is TRBV21-1, the J gene TRBJ1-1; TRBD1, as called in the table, went unchecked against the DNA. TRBV21-1 constitutes a pseudogene. This CDR3 contains 20 residues. The CDR3 protein is CASSKEVARSGTPRNTEAFF. CDR3 nucleotide sequence: TGTGCCAGCAGCAAAGAAGTTGCTCGTTCGGGGACACCTAGGAACACTGAAGCTTTCTTT.

This sequence joins TRBV28 and TRBJ1-5; tentatively, D is TRBD1 (6 bases). The V end lost 1 base, the J end lost 4 bases, and 11 bases lay between the germline ends. Germline lookup yields CDR1 MDHEN and CDR2 SYDVKM. The CDR3 totals 15 residues. CDR3 residues: CASSLFTRGNQPQHF. The DNA of the CDR3 is TGTGCCAGCAGTTTATTTACCAGGGGAAATCAGCCCCAGCATTTT.

The rearrangement links TRBV7-6 to TRBJ2-1; TRBD2 matches at 7 bases. From germline, CDR1 is SGHVS and CDR2 FNYEAQ. CDR3 length equals 15 residues. The junction had 6 bases not matched to a gene; V was cut back by 4 bases and J by 3 bases. The CDR3 reads CASSSSGANYNEQFF. The CDR3 DNA sequence: TGTGCCAGCAGCTCGAGCGGGGCAAACTACAATGAGCAGTTCTTC.

The V gene is TRBV30, the J gene TRBJ1-1; D is uncertain. Per germline, CDR1 GTSNPN and CDR2 SVGIG (reference sequence). The CDR3 totals 13 residues. Trimming took off 4 bases at V and 11 bases at J, with 20 bases between the two ends. CDR3 DNA sequence: TGTGCCTGGAACATCGGCGATGGCTTTAGCGCTTTCTTT. Protein: CAWNIGDGFSAFF.

J is TRBJ2-3 and V is TRBV14; D is unclear. This CDR3 is built from 12 residues. Looked up from germline, CDR1 is SGHDN and CDR2 is FVKESK. V was shortened by 2 bases and J by 3 bases, with 3 bases between the two germline ends. The DNA of the CDR3 is TGTGCCAGCAGCCAACTAACAGATACGCAGTATTTT. It specifies CASSQLTDTQYF.

The CDR3 DNA is TGTGCCACCAGGACTAGCGGGAGTGGGAATGAGCAGTTCTTC. Its translation is CATRTSGSGNEQFF. The rearrangement links TRBV27 to TRBJ2-1; 13 bases agree with TRBD2. The CDR3 covers 14 residues. Germline loops: CDR1 MNHEY, CDR2 SMNVEV (reference sequence). Trimming took 10 bases from V and 7 from J; bases not matched to a gene: 7.

J is TRBJ2-1 and V is TRBV5-1, with D possibly being TRBD2 (6 bases). Trimming stripped 4 bases from V and 3 bases from J, with 14 bases between. The CDR3 length is 15 residues. Germline CDR1 and CDR2: SGHRS and YFSETQ. CDR3 in amino acids: CASSPNSGNYNEQFF. The CDR3 DNA reads as TGCGCCAGCAGCCCCAATAGCGGAAACTACAATGAGCAGTTCTTC.

V gene TRBV3-1 (or the pseudogene TRBV3-2) combines with J gene TRBJ1-6; 9 bases align to TRBD1. The CDR3 runs 15 residues. Germline lookup yields CDR1 LGHDT and CDR2 YNNKEL (reference sequence). J gave up 15 bases and V 4 bases, and 13 bases lay outside the gene matches. CDR3 loop: CASSRAGTGLQVLHF. The CDR3 DNA reads TGTGCCAGCAGCCGAGCCGGGACAGGGCTTCAGGTCCTCCACTTT.

The gene calls are TRBV18 and TRBJ2-1; D unresolved. Looked up from germline, CDR1 is KGHSH and CDR2 is LQKENI. The CDR3 length is 17 residues. V was clipped by 2 bases and J by 1 base, with 15 bases between them. The CDR3 loop reads CASSPTSPSKSYNEQFF. The DNA of the CDR3 is TGTGCCAGCTCACCAACGAGTCCGTCCAAATCCTACAATGAGCAGTTCTTC. Full variable domain (remainder filled in from reference TRBV18 and TRBJ2-1): NAGVMQNPRHLVRRRGQEARLRCSPMKGHSHVYWYRQLPEEGLKFMVYLQKENIIDESGMPKERFSAEFPKEGPSILRIQQVVRGDSAAYFCASSPTSPSKSYNEQFFGPGTRLTVL.

The chain links TRBV28 to TRBJ1-1; tentative D call: TRBD1 (6 bases). The CDR3 contains 15 residues. V was cut by 4 bases and J by 3 bases, with 15 bases left in between. Germline CDR1 is MDHEN and CDR2 is SYDVKM. CDR3 region: CASSSTSGDDTEAFF. In DNA, the CDR3 is TGTGCCAGCAGTTCAACCTCAGGGGATGACACTGAAGCTTTCTTT.

The chain recombines TRBV7-9 with TRBJ1-5; no firm D call. This CDR3 region has 13 residues. Trimming removed 5 bases at V and 6 bases at J, with 11 bases between. In germline, CDR1 is SEHNR, CDR2 FQNEAQ (reference sequence). CDR3 amino acids: CASSLTGGQPQHF. The CDR3 bases are TGTGCCAGCAGCCTGACCGGAGGTCAGCCCCAGCATTTT.

The V gene is TRBV5-6, the J gene TRBJ1-5, with 7 bases aligning to TRBD1. The CDR3 has 15 residues. The junction had 5 bases not matched to a gene; V was cut back by 0 bases and J by 5 bases. CDR1 and CDR2 (germline): SGHDT, YYEEEE. CDR3: CASSLARQGYQPQHF. In DNA form, the CDR3 reads TGTGCCAGCAGCTTGGCGAGACAGGGCTATCAGCCCCAGCATTTT.

V is TRBV19 and J is TRBJ1-5; 12 bases fit TRBD1. V was pared by 7 bases and J by 1 base, with 2 bases of the junction left unmatched. The germline V gene has CDR1 LNHDA and CDR2 SQIVND (reference sequence). CDR3 length: 15 residues. CDR3 sequence: CASTGTGGSNQPQHF. Here the CDR3 DNA reads TGTGCCAGTACCGGGACAGGGGGCAGCAATCAGCCCCAGCATTTT. Looking up the rest from reference TRBV19 and TRBJ1-5 gives the full variable domain: DGGITQSPKYLFRKEGQNVTLSCEQNLNHDAMYWYRQDPGQGLRLIYYSQIVNDFQKGDIAEGYSVSREKKESFPLTVTSAQKNPTAFYLCASTGTGGSNQPQHFGDGTRLSIL.

This clone was detected only once. The chain couples TRBV29-1 to TRBJ1-6, with D unresolved. V shed 5 bases and J shed 6 bases, with 17 bases lying between them. The CDR3 is 15 residues long. Germline V gene sequence: CDR1 SQVTM, CDR2 ANQGSEA. The CDR3 here is CSVRQTSEGNSPLHF. CDR3 sequence (DNA): TGCAGCGTTCGGCAGACCTCGGAGGGTAATTCACCCCTCCACTTT. Full variable domain (rest looked up from reference TRBV29-1 and TRBJ1-6): SAVISQKPSRDICQRGTSLTIQCQVDSQVTMMFWYRQQPGQSLTLIATANQGSEATYESGFVIDKFPISRPNLTFSTLTVSNMSPEDSSIYLCSVRQTSEGNSPLHFGNGTRLTVT.

This chain joins TRBV10-3 and TRBJ1-1; D is possibly TRBD1 (6 bases). Trimming pared 5 bases from V and 5 bases from J, leaving 12 bases between. CDR1 is ENHRY and CDR2 is SYGVKD in the germline V gene. The length of the CDR3 is 13 residues. For the CDR3, the DNA is TGTGCCATCAGTTCAGGGGCGCGGACTGAAGCTTTCTTT. This codes for CAISSGARTEAFF.